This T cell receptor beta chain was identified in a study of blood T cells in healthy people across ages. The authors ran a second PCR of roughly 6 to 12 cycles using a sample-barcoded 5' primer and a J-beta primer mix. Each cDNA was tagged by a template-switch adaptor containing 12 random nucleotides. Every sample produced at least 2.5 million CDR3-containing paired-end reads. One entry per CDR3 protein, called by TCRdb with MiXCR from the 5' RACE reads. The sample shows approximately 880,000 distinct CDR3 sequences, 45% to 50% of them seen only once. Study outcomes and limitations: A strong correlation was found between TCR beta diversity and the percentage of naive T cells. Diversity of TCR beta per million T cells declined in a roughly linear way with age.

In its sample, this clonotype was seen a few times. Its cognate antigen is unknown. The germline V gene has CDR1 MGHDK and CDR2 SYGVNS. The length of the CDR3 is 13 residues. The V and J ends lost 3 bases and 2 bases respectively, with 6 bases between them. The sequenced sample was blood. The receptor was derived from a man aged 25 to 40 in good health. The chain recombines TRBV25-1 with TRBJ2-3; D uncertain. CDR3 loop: CASSDPNTDTQYF. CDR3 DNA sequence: TGTGCCAGCAGTGACCCGAACACAGATACGCAGTATTTT.